These 26 T cell receptor beta chains were sequenced from one sample in a study of T cells in Graves' hyperthyroidism and ophthalmopathy. RNA transcripts were the template for amplifying TCR beta CDR3 regions. With the HTBI primer set, the TCR CDR3 went through a first round of RT-PCR. From the multiplex PCR reads, TCRdb called clonotypes with MiXCR, one entry per CDR3 protein. This sample has about 540,000 distinct CDR3 sequences; around 45% occur once, and the top ten carry roughly 7.7%. The specimen was peripheral blood or thyroid tissue (not recorded which). Every receptor here comes from a young woman with Graves' hyperthyroidism.

This clonotype came up many times. V usage is TRBV16 and J usage is TRBJ1-1; a possible D gene is TRBD1 (5 bases). The germline CDR1 and CDR2 sequences are KGHSY and FQNENV. CDR3 length equals 12 residues. Trimming cost V 2 bases and J 12 bases, with 13 bases left between them. CDR3 loop: CASSQRQGGTFF. In DNA, the CDR3 is TGTGCCAGCAGCCAACGGCAGGGTGGGACTTTCTTT.

J is TRBJ1-2 and V is TRBV24-1, with D maybe TRBD1 (6 bases). With 7 bases removed from V and 2 bases from J, the gap between germline ends came to 10 bases. Germline values: CDR1 KGHDR, CDR2 SFDVKD. The CDR3 length is 13 residues. Written as DNA, the CDR3 is TGTGCCACCAGAACAGGGTGGAACTATGGCTACACCTTC. Its protein is CATRTGWNYGYTF.

At least ten counts were recorded for this clonotype. DNA for the CDR3: TGTGCTAGTGGCAGACCGGACAGGAACACTGAAGCTTTCTTT. Translation gives CASGRPDRNTEAFF. This sequence joins TRBV12-5 and TRBJ1-1; D possibly corresponds to TRBD1 (6 bases). Per the germline V gene, CDR1 is LGHNT and CDR2 is FRNRAP. The CDR3 length is 14 residues. V lost 6 bases to trimming and J lost 1 base, with 12 bases between them.

The chain recombines TRBV5-6 with TRBJ1-5; D gene unclear. Germline CDR1 reads SGHDT; CDR2 reads YYEEEE. Trimming shortened V by 0 bases and J by 0 bases, and 10 bases separated the two germline ends. CDR3 length: 16 residues. CDR3 loop: CASSLEREVSNQPQHF. The CDR3, as DNA: TGTGCCAGCAGCTTGGAGAGGGAGGTTAGCAATCAGCCCCAGCATTTT.

In this sample, this clonotype turned up many times. CDR3 loop: CASSKGGQLSTEAFF. DNA of the CDR3: TGTGCCAGTAGTAAGGGAGGACAGCTGAGCACTGAAGCTTTCTTT. The rearrangement joins TRBV19 to TRBJ1-1, with a tentative D call TRBD1 (6 bases). Germline V CDR1 and CDR2: LNHDA, SQIVND (reference sequence). V lost 4 bases, J lost 4 bases, and 16 bases lay in between. The CDR3 is 15 amino acids.

This rearrangement joins TRBV28 to TRBJ2-5; 10 nucleotides align to TRBD1. Germline CDR1 and CDR2: MDHEN and SYDVKM. The CDR3 loop spans 18 amino acids. The J segment lost 4 bases and the V segment lost 6 bases, leaving 17 bases of the junction unmatched. The CDR3 DNA follows: TGTGCCAGCAGGGGACAGGGGAACACCGGGAGGGCACGAGAGACCCAGTACTTC. It encodes CASRGQGNTGRARETQYF.

Turning to this clonotype: Just one base apart from a much larger clone, this may be a read error. This chain links TRBV20-1 with TRBJ2-6; 10 bases are shared with TRBD1. Germline V CDR1 and CDR2: DFQATT, SNEGSKA (reference sequence). This CDR3 has 22 residues. With 5 bases clipped from V and 1 base from J, the junction kept 23 bases outside the gene matches. CDR3 in DNA: TGCAGTGCTGGAGGAAGATATATCACGACAGGGGGCGTGATGTCTGGGGCCAACGTCCTGACTTTC. It specifies CSAGGRYITTGGVMSGANVLTF.

This clonotype came up many times. The genes are TRBV19 and TRBJ1-1, with D unresolved. V was cut by 5 bases and J by 1 base, with 11 bases left in between. This CDR3 contains 14 residues. Germline V gives CDR1 LNHDA, CDR2 SQIVND (reference sequence). The CDR3 region is CASSSEDWNTEAFF. The CDR3 region has the DNA TGTGCCAGTAGTTCCGAGGACTGGAACACTGAAGCTTTCTTT.

Note on this clonotype: At one end, the junction sequence differs from germline, possibly due to a read error. The CDR3 sequence: CASSYLRQNTGELSF. CDR3 bases: TGTGCCAGCAGTTACTTGCGGCAAAACACCGGGGAGCTGTCTTTT. This chain joins TRBV6-5 and TRBJ2-2; weak D call: TRBD2 (5 bases). The germline V gene has CDR1 MNHEY and CDR2 SVGAGI. The CDR3 covers 15 residues.

The V call is TRBV19, the J call TRBJ1-2; 9 nucleotides line up with TRBD1. This CDR3 region has 13 residues. From germline, CDR1 is LNHDA and CDR2 SQIVND (reference sequence). V dropped 7 bases and J dropped 6; count of bases not matched to a gene: 6. The CDR3 region has the DNA TGTGCCAGTACTCGGGACAGGGCTAATGGCTACACCTTC. This translates into CASTRDRANGYTF.

This clonotype was observed many times. V and J are TRBV12-3 or TRBV12-4 and TRBJ1-1, with TRBD1 as a possible D gene (5 bases). Trimming shortened V by 1 base and J by 11 bases, and 11 bases separated the two germline ends. The CDR3 has 12 residues. This CDR3 reads CASSLVEGDAFF. The CDR3 coding sequence is TGTGCCAGCAGTTTAGTTGAAGGGGATGCTTTCTTT.

The chain combines TRBV24-1 with TRBJ2-7, with a weak D call TRBD2 (5 bases). Per the germline V gene, CDR1 is KGHDR and CDR2 is SFDVKD. CDR3 size: 15 residues. V was clipped by 2 bases and J by 0 bases, with 10 bases between them. The CDR3 nucleotides are TGTGCCACCAGTGATTCCAGGCGGGTCTCCTACGAGCAGTACTTC. Translation gives CATSDSRRVSYEQYF.

This clonotype was seen a few times. The chain is built from TRBV18 and TRBJ1-6; D perhaps matches TRBD1 (5 bases). Germline CDR1 is KGHSH and CDR2 is LQKENI. CDR3 size: 15 residues. The V gene lost 2 bases and the J gene lost 7 bases, with 12 bases spanning the gap. DNA of the CDR3: TGTGCCAGCTCACCAGAGGAGGGGAGGAATTCACCCCTCCACTTT. Translating it yields CASSPEEGRNSPLHF.

This clonotype was detected ten times or more. The V gene is TRBV20-1, the J gene TRBJ1-4; D might be TRBD1 (5 bases). This CDR3 has 14 residues. The V and J ends lost 1 base and 7 bases respectively, with 13 bases between them. The germline gives CDR1 DFQATT, CDR2 SNEGSKA (reference sequence). The CDR3: CSARAAYGGEKLFF. CDR3 DNA sequence: TGCAGTGCTAGAGCAGCGTATGGGGGTGAAAAACTGTTTTTT.

This clonotype was recorded many times. The V gene is TRBV3-1, the J gene TRBJ2-2, with 7 nucleotides matching TRBD2. There are 14 residues in the CDR3. The ends lost 1 base at V and 4 bases at J; junction bases unmatched: 0. Germline lookup yields CDR1 LGHDT and CDR2 YNNKEL (reference sequence). The CDR3 DNA sequence: TGTGCCAGCAGCCAAGGGACTAGCACCGGGGAGCTGTTTTTT. It translates to CASSQGTSTGELFF.

The chain couples TRBV2 to TRBJ1-6, with TRBD1 matching 10 bases. This CDR3 comprises 14 residues. Germline CDR1 and CDR2: SNHLY and FYNNEI. The V gene end was trimmed by 8 bases and the J gene end by 13 bases; junction bases not matched to a gene: 11. CDR3 sequence: CASRHGQGGSPLHF. The CDR3 DNA sequence: TGTGCCAGCCGCCACGGACAGGGGGGATCCCCCCTCCACTTT. Looking up the rest from reference TRBV2 and TRBJ1-6 gives the full variable domain: EPEVTQTPSHQVTQMGQEVILRCVPISNHLYFYWYRQILGQKVEFLVSFYNNEISEKSEIFDDQFSVERPDGSNFTLKIRSTKLEDSAMYFCASRHGQGGSPLHFGNGTRLTVT.

In its sample, this clonotype was seen many times. The chain couples TRBV4-3 to TRBJ2-7, with a tentative D call TRBD2 (5 bases). Germline values: CDR1 LGHNA, CDR2 YSLEER. Deletions cut 4 bases from V and 1 base from J, with 11 bases between. The CDR3 is made up of 14 amino acids. The CDR3 DNA sequence: TGCGCCAGCAGCCCGGATGGGGAGTCCTACGAGCAGTACTTC. It codes for CASSPDGESYEQYF.

This chain uses TRBV7-6 with TRBJ1-5; 10 bases line up with TRBD1. The CDR3 extends over 12 amino acids. Trimming at V came to 5 bases and at J to 14 bases, leaving 6 bases not matched to a gene. Germline CDR1 and CDR2: SGHVS and FNYEAQ. Written as DNA, the CDR3 is TGTGCCAGCAGCGCGGGACAGGGGCTCGAGCATTTT. Protein: CASSAGQGLEHF.

A note on this clonotype: The junction departs from the called germline gene at one end, perhaps through a read error. This rearrangement joins TRBV7-7 to TRBJ2-5, with D perhaps matching TRBD1 (7 bases). The CDR3 spans 15 residues. Germline V gene data show CDR1 as SSHAT and CDR2 as FNYEAQ (reference sequence). The CDR3 bases are TGTGCTAGCAGCTTATCCCAGGGGGGCCAAGAGACCCAGTACTTC. It translates to CASSLSQGGQETQYF.

A few counts support this clonotype. V gene TRBV15 combines with J gene TRBJ1-3, with unresolved D. V lost 0 bases and J lost 9, with 18 bases in between. This CDR3 is 16 amino acids long. CDR1 and CDR2 from the germline V gene are LNHNV and YYDKDF (reference sequence). CDR3 residues: CATSRDRGLAGGTIYF. The CDR3 nucleotides are TGTGCCACCAGCAGAGATCGGGGATTAGCGGGAGGCACCATATATTTT.

This clonotype was counted many times. V is TRBV7-2 and J is TRBJ1-5; 8 nucleotides match TRBD1. The germline V gene encodes CDR1 SGHTA and CDR2 FQGNSA. The CDR3 is 15 residues long. The V and J ends lost 3 bases and 6 bases, in that order; junction bases with no gene match: 7. CDR3 DNA: TGTGCCAGCAGCTTGGCGGACAGGGCTTTTCAGCCCCAGCATTTT. Its translation: CASSLADRAFQPQHF. The full variable domain, completed using reference TRBV7-2 and TRBJ1-5, is GAGVSQSPSNKVTEKGKDVELRCDPISGHTALYWYRQSLGQGLEFLIYFQGNSAPDKSGLPSDRFSAERTGGSVSTLTIQRTQQEDSAVYLCASSLADRAFQPQHFGDGTRLSIL.

Ten or more counts support this clonotype. V gene TRBV5-8 combines with J gene TRBJ2-5, with 7 bases aligning to TRBD2. The ends lost 0 bases at V and 4 bases at J; junction bases unmatched: 6. This CDR3 is 15 amino acids long. The V gene's germline CDR1 is SGHTS and CDR2 YDEGEE. The CDR3 region is CASSLGASGAETQYF. The CDR3 coding sequence is TGTGCCAGCAGCTTGGGGGCTAGCGGTGCAGAGACCCAGTACTTC. The full variable domain, with the rest looked up from reference TRBV5-8 and TRBJ2-5, is EAGVTQSPTHLIKTRGQQATLRCSPISGHTSVYWYQQALGLGLQFLLWYDEGEERNRGNFPPRFSGRQFPNYSSELNVNALELEDSALYLCASSLGASGAETQYFGPGTRLLVL.

The rearrangement uses TRBV13 and TRBJ1-5; 9 bases fit TRBD1. The J segment lost 8 bases and the V segment lost 5 bases, leaving 7 bases of the junction unmatched. CDR1 PRHDT and CDR2 FYEKMQ come from the germline V gene (reference sequence). The CDR3 runs 14 residues. The CDR3 DNA follows: TGTGCCAGCAGCCCCGGGACAGGGCATAAGCCCCAGCATTTT. Translated: CASSPGTGHKPQHF.

The chain has TRBV2 and TRBJ2-7; the match to TRBD1 covers 7 bases. J gave up 0 bases and V 4 bases, and 12 bases lay outside the gene matches. This CDR3 region has 17 residues. Germline lookup yields CDR1 SNHLY and CDR2 FYNNEI. This CDR3 is CASSGGLLGGSSYEQYF. For the CDR3, the DNA is TGTGCCAGCAGTGGAGGGCTTCTAGGGGGCAGCTCCTACGAGCAGTACTTC.

The V gene is TRBV11-2, the J gene TRBJ2-7; D is possibly TRBD2 (7 bases). Germline V lookup: CDR1 SGHAT, CDR2 FQNNGV. The CDR3 length is 15 residues. Trimming stripped 4 bases from V and 5 bases from J, with 18 bases between. CDR3 residues: CASSSLERGADEQYF. CDR3 nucleotide sequence: TGTGCCAGCAGCTCACTAGAACGGGGGGCCGACGAGCAGTACTTC.

On this clonotype itself: A much larger clone differs by one base, so this may be a read error. The rearrangement uses TRBV5-6 and TRBJ2-7; TRBD1 is a possible D gene (5 bases). V shed 1 base and J shed 0 bases, with 23 bases lying between them. This CDR3 is built from 19 residues. The germline V gene has CDR1 SGHDT and CDR2 YYEEEE. This CDR3 reads CASSLYFATRQRLSYEQYF. The CDR3 nucleotides read TGTGCCAGCAGCTTGTATTTTGCCACTCGACAGAGACTCTCCTACGAGCAGTACTTC.